At least ten counts were recorded for the clone carrying this TCR beta chain. The target antigen is unknown. The CDR3 extends over 17 amino acids. Looked up from germline, CDR1 is SGHVS and CDR2 is FQNEAQ. Trimming at V came to 1 base and at J to 0 bases, leaving 6 bases not matched to a gene. The TCRbeta library was prepared with unique molecular identifiers. TCRdb itself ran the PCR reads through MiXCR, one entry per CDR3 protein. The sample yields nearly 250,000 distinct CDR3 sequences, around 8% seen once. This entry belongs to a study of T-cell reconstitution after alpha-beta-depleted transplantation in children. Findings of the study overall: Some patients' high day-60 TCRbeta diversity was traced to surviving recipient T cells and thymic progenitors. T-cell numbers and diversity one year post-transplant derived largely from freshly generated T cells. Several hundred expanded graft clones reportedly were the source of alpha-beta T cells about two months after transplant.

The sequencing here drew on PBMCs, mostly from graft donor cells, taken 180 days after TCRalphabeta/CD19-depleted stem cell transplant. This TCR was sampled from a male patient between 10 and 17 years old who had a stem cell transplant for acute lymphoblastic leukemia, so the T cells may come from the graft donor. The V and J genes are TRBV7-8 and TRBJ2-7, with 10 nucleotides matching TRBD1. The CDR3 sequence is CASSLEGQGRSSYEQYF. CDR3 DNA sequence: TGTGCCAGCAGCTTAGAGGGACAGGGGAGGTCCTCCTACGAGCAGTACTTC. Full variable domain (missing parts from reference TRBV7-8 and TRBJ2-7): GAGVSQSPRYKVAKRGQDVALRCDPISGHVSLFWYQQALGQGPEFLTYFQNEAQLDKSGLPSDRFFAERPEGSVSTLKIQRTQQEDSAVYLCASSLEGQGRSSYEQYFGPGTRLTVT.